The clone carrying this TCR beta chain occurred a few times. Its antigen is not identified. This entry comes from a study of beta chain features in type 1 diabetes. Study observations and caveats: All four CD4+ subsets of Type 1 diabetes patients contained TCRB CDR3s that were moderately but significantly shorter. VDJ junctions from type 1 diabetes patients carried fewer insertions and larger deletions.

Germline V gene sequence: CDR1 SQVTM, CDR2 ANQGSEA. The CDR3 covers 14 residues. Trimming pared 4 bases from V and 2 bases from J, leaving 12 bases between. The whole isolated RNA underwent reverse transcription, so sequencing captured expressed TCRB transcripts. TCRdb's table, derived via immunoSEQ multiplex PCR, lists solely in-frame clones and lacks some. The table has about 160,000 clones, approximately 62% seen once. Sorted CD4+ subsets: naive, central memory, regulatory, stem cell-like memory (CD45RO/CCR7/CD25/CD127/CD95/CD27 panel). The TCR was taken from a man aged 25-45 years with type 1 diabetes. Sequenced sample: naive CD4+ T cells from blood. The gene calls are TRBV29-1 and TRBJ1-3; no definite D call. The CDR3 DNA reads TGCAGCGTTGCAGCTAAGGCTCCTGGAAACACCATATATTTT. This gives the protein CSVAAKAPGNTIYF.